Listed here are 5 T cell receptor beta chains from one sample, sequenced in a study of cytomegalovirus exposure and HLA in healthy donors. The PCR employed 60 Vbeta primers together with 13 Jbeta primers. Generated by immunoSEQ multiplex PCR, the TCRdb table keeps only in-frame clones and is missing some. The sample contains tens of thousands of clones, roughly 75% of which appear only once. Sequenced material: PBMCs. These receptors all come from a man in his 60s in good health and CMV-seropositive.

The V and J genes are TRBV7-9 and TRBJ1-2; D possibly corresponds to TRBD1 (5 bases). V lost 4 bases to trimming and J lost 7 bases, with 10 bases between them. Germline values: CDR1 SEHNR, CDR2 FQNEAQ (reference sequence). This CDR3 contains 12 residues. The CDR3 here is CASSSGLSGYTF. For the CDR3, the DNA is TGTGCCAGCAGCTCAGGGCTCTCTGGCTACACCTTC.

This chain links TRBV19 with TRBJ1-5; a weak D match, TRBD1 (5 bases). V was clipped by 5 bases and J by 7 bases, with 18 bases between them. Germline V gives CDR1 LNHDA, CDR2 SQIVND (reference sequence). This CDR3 spans 15 amino acids. This CDR3 is CASSLGTFGEQPQHF. As DNA, the CDR3 is TGTGCCAGTAGTCTTGGGACTTTCGGGGAGCAGCCCCAGCATTTT.

This chain uses TRBV11-3 with TRBJ2-5, with TRBD1 as a possible D gene (7 bases). V was clipped by 6 bases and J by 5 bases, with 19 bases between them. The CDR3 totals 15 residues. Germline loops: CDR1 SGHNT, CDR2 YENEEA. The CDR3 loop reads CASRDGGGRGETQYF. The CDR3 coding sequence is TGTGCCAGCAGGGATGGAGGGGGCCGTGGGGAGACCCAGTACTTC.

The chain employs TRBV2 and TRBJ1-3; 8 nucleotides align to TRBD1. V lost 4 bases to trimming and J lost 3 bases; unmatched junction nucleotides: 8. Germline CDR1 and CDR2: SNHLY and FYNNEI. The CDR3 spans 16 residues. CDR3 loop: CASSGTGPFLGNTIYF. The CDR3, as DNA: TGTGCCAGCAGTGGGACAGGGCCTTTCCTTGGAAACACCATATATTTT.

The chain recombines TRBV11-2 with TRBJ1-1; D may be TRBD1 (5 bases). Trimming stripped 4 bases from V and 4 bases from J, with 22 bases between. The CDR3 is 17 residues long. Germline CDR1 and CDR2: SGHAT and FQNNGV. CDR3 in DNA: TGTGCCAGCAGCTCGTTGAGGGGAGGAAGGGAGAGCACTGAAGCTTTCTTT. It encodes CASSSLRGGRESTEAFF.